The clone carrying this TCR beta chain was seen more than once but under ten times. This entry is derived from a study of blood T cell repertoires in COVID-19. Whole-study context: COVID-19 samples collected from the United States, Italy and Spain covered acute and convalescent phases. Nucleic acid was either cDNA or gDNA, and it came from T cells, B-cell-depleted T cells, or PBMCs.

As handled by the study authors: Scientists estimated how many nucleated cells there were by amplifying reference gene primers. Sequencing used immunoSEQ multiplex PCR; TCRdb keeps in-frame clones, though not all of them. The V and J calls and clone size were taken over from that table, and D and trimming were inferred from the DNA. The top ten clones hold approximately 7.3% of a sample with roughly 170,000 clones, approximately 80% of them seen once. Germline V lookup: CDR1 MGHDK, CDR2 SYGVNS. V shed 2 bases and J 17 bases; nucleotides not matched to a gene: 5. CDR3 length equals 11 residues. This clonotype originated in a human donor in a cohort sampled during active COVID-19. The sequenced material came from peripheral blood. V is TRBV25-1 and J is TRBJ1-4, with 7 bases fitting TRBD1. This chain's CDR3 is CASSEGTAVFF. The CDR3 nucleotides read TGTGCCAGCAGTGAAGGGACAGCCGTCTTTTTT.